This paragraph covers one T cell receptor (beta chain) sequence. These data originate in a study of blood T cell repertoires in COVID-19. CDR3 length: 13 residues. The germline CDR1 and CDR2 sequences are SEHNR and FQNEAQ (reference sequence). V was cut by 1 base and J by 8 bases, with 8 bases left in between. The protocol was immunoSEQ multiplex PCR, while the TCRdb copy is restricted to in-frame clones and leaves out a portion. The sample lists around 80,000 clones, around 80% occurring once. This clonotype was obtained from an elderly man with acute or convalescent COVID-19. The specimen sequenced was peripheral blood. The chain employs TRBV7-9 and TRBJ1-4, with D unresolved. This chain's CDR3 is CASSLERGEKLFF. In DNA, the CDR3 is TGTGCCAGCAGCTTAGAAAGAGGAGAAAAACTGTTTTTT.